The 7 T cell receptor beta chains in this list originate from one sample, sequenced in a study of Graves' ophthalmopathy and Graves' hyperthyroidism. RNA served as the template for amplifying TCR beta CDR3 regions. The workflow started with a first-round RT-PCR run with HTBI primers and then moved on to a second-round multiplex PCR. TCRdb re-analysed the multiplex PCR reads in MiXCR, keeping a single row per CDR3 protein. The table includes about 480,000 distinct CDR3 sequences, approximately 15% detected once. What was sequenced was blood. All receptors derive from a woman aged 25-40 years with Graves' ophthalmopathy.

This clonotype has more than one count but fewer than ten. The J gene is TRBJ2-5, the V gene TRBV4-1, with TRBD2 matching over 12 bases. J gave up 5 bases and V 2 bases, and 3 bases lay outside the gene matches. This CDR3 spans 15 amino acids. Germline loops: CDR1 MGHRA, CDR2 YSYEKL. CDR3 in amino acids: CASSQRLAGEETQYF. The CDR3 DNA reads TGCGCCAGCAGCCAAAGACTAGCGGGGGAGGAGACCCAGTACTTC.

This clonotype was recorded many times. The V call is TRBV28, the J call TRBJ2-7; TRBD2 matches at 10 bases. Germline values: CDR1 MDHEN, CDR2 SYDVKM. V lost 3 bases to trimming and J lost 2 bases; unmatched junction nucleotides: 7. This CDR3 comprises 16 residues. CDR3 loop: CASSFPGLADPYEQYF. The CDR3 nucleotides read TGTGCCAGCAGTTTTCCCGGACTAGCGGACCCCTACGAGCAGTACTTC.

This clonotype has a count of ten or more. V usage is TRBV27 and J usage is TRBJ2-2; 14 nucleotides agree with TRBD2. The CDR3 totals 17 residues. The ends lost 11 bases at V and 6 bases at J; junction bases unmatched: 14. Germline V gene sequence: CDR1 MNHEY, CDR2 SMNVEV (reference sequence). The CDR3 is CASGYRLAGGMAGELFF. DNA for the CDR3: TGTGCCTCCGGCTATCGACTAGCGGGAGGGATGGCCGGGGAGCTGTTTTTT.

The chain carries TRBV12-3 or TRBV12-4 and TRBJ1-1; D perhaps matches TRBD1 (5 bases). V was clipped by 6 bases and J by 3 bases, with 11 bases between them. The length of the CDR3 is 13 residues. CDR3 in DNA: TGTGCCAGCAGAGAAGGGGTGTACACTGAAGCTTTCTTT. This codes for CASREGVYTEAFF.

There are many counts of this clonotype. CDR3 residues: CASNRQSAETQYF. CDR3 bases: TGTGCCAGCAACCGTCAGAGCGCAGAGACCCAGTACTTC. This chain joins TRBV6-2 or TRBV6-3 and TRBJ2-5; D ambiguous. Trimming removed 7 bases from V and 4 bases from J, with 13 bases in between. Per the germline V gene, CDR1 is MNHEY and CDR2 is SVGEGT. This CDR3 contains 13 residues.

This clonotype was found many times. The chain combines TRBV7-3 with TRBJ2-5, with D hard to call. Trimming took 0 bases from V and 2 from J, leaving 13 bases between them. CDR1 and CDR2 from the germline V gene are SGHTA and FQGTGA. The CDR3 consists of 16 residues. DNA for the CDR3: TGTGCCAGCAGCTTAACGTTATTAACAGCTCAAGAGACCCAGTACTTC. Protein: CASSLTLLTAQETQYF.

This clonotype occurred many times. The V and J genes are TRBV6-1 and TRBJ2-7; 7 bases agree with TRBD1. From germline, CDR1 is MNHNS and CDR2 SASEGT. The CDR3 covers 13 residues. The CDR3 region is CGPTGKGLYEQYF. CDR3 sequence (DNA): TGTGGCCCGACAGGGAAGGGGCTCTACGAGCAGTACTTC.